The 31 T cell receptor beta chains given below trace back to one sample, sequenced in a study of blood T cell repertoires in COVID-19. Profiling relied on immunoSEQ multiplex PCR, and the TCRdb table lists in-frame clones only, not all of them. The sample lists roughly 250,000 clones; 82% were seen once. The specimen sequenced was peripheral blood. The receptors stem from a woman older than 75 with active or convalescent COVID-19.

This rearrangement joins TRBV19 to TRBJ2-3; 9 bases agree with TRBD2. CDR3 length equals 15 residues. In germline, CDR1 is LNHDA, CDR2 SQIVND (reference sequence). V was clipped by 4 bases and J by 5 bases; unmatched bases: 7. The CDR3 loop reads CASSKQRGVEDTQYF. The CDR3 DNA reads as TGTGCCAGTAGTAAGCAGCGGGGGGTGGAAGATACGCAGTATTTT.

This chain connects TRBV3-1 (or the pseudogene TRBV3-2) to TRBJ1-5, with a weak D call TRBD1 (5 bases). Trimming left V 1 base short and J 3 bases short, with 7 bases between. The CDR3 consists of 14 residues. CDR1 is LGHDT and CDR2 is YNNKEL in the germline V gene (reference sequence). CDR3 nucleotide sequence: TGTGCCAGCAGCCAAGCAGGGAACAATCAGCCCCAGCATTTT. Amino acids: CASSQAGNNQPQHF.

This clone was picked up one time. DNA of the CDR3: TGCGCCAGCAGTGAAGCAGGGAACCTCAGGAACACTGAAGCTTTCTTT. Translated, it gives CASSEAGNLRNTEAFF. The gene calls are TRBV10-1 and TRBJ1-1; D is perhaps TRBD1 (5 bases). The CDR3 runs to 16 residues. Germline assignment: CDR1 WNHNN and CDR2 SYGVQD (reference sequence). V lost 3 bases and J lost 1, with 15 bases in between.

This clone has a single count. The rearrangement links TRBV18 to TRBJ1-1; D ambiguous. The ends were cut back, 5 bases at V and 2 bases at J, with 9 bases in the middle. The CDR3 runs 13 residues. Germline assignment: CDR1 KGHSH and CDR2 LQKENI. CDR3 residues: CASSDQYNTEAFF. CDR3 nucleotides: TGTGCCAGCTCAGATCAGTATAACACTGAAGCTTTCTTT.

This clone has ten or more counts. The chain is built from TRBV7-2 and TRBJ2-3, with 7 nucleotides matching TRBD2. The trim removed 5 bases at V and 2 bases at J, leaving 13 bases unmatched. This CDR3 spans 17 amino acids. In germline, CDR1 is SGHTA, CDR2 FQGNSA. CDR3 sequence reads: CASSLAGSGGPTDTQYF. In nucleotides, the CDR3 is TGTGCCAGCAGCCTTGCCGGGTCGGGAGGTCCCACAGATACGCAGTATTTT.

The chain recombines TRBV19 with TRBJ2-7, with 12 bases matching TRBD2. The CDR3 sequence is 18 residues long. J lost 2 bases, V lost 5 bases, and 13 bases had no gene match. Germline CDR1 LNHDA, CDR2 SQIVND (reference sequence). The CDR3 sequence: CASSPETSGRPKAYEQYF. The CDR3 nucleotides read TGTGCCAGTAGTCCCGAAACTAGCGGGAGGCCGAAGGCCTACGAGCAGTACTTC. The full variable domain, with the rest looked up from reference TRBV19 and TRBJ2-7, is DGGITQSPKYLFRKEGQNVTLSCEQNLNHDAMYWYRQDPGQGLRLIYYSQIVNDFQKGDIAEGYSVSREKKESFPLTVTSAQKNPTAFYLCASSPETSGRPKAYEQYFGPGTRLTVT.

The chain employs TRBV18 and TRBJ1-4; weak D call: TRBD1 (6 bases). The CDR3 sequence is 15 residues long. The V and J ends lost 2 bases and 8 bases respectively, with 15 bases between them. Germline V gene sequence: CDR1 KGHSH, CDR2 LQKENI. DNA of the CDR3: TGTGCCAGCTCACCAAGTGGGACAAATGGGGAAAAACTGTTTTTT. It is translated as CASSPSGTNGEKLFF.

V usage is TRBV11-2 and J usage is TRBJ1-5; 8 bases align to TRBD1. With 4 bases clipped from V and 4 bases from J, the junction kept 6 bases outside the gene matches. The CDR3 spans 15 residues. Per the germline V gene, CDR1 is SGHAT and CDR2 is FQNNGV. The CDR3, as DNA: TGTGCCAGCAGCTGGACAGGGACAGCTAATCAGCCCCAGCATTTT. Amino acids: CASSWTGTANQPQHF.

The chain is built from TRBV28 and TRBJ1-1; no clear D. Germline values: CDR1 MDHEN, CDR2 SYDVKM. The CDR3 has 11 amino acids. V was pared by 4 bases and J by 10 bases, with 10 bases between. CDR3 coding DNA: TGTGCCAGCAGTTCCCGCGGGCGAGCTTTCTTT. It translates to CASSSRGRAFF.

The chain links TRBV5-1 to TRBJ2-2, with D hard to call. Germline loops: CDR1 SGHRS, CDR2 YFSETQ. Between the trimmed V and J ends, which lost 7 bases and 4 bases, there was a span of 20 bases. This CDR3 is 16 amino acids long. CDR3 DNA sequence: TGCGCCAGCGAGGCCTTAGGATCTAGGTCCACCGGGGAGCTGTTTTTT. The encoded protein is CASEALGSRSTGELFF.

The chain carries TRBV5-5 and TRBJ1-2, with 7 bases identical to TRBD1. J lost 3 bases, V lost 0 bases, and 5 bases had no gene match. The CDR3 is 15 residues long. CDR1 and CDR2 (germline): SGHKS, YYEKEE (reference sequence). CDR3 DNA sequence: TGTGCCAGCAGCTTGGGACAGGGTTATTACTATGGCTACACCTTC. It translates to CASSLGQGYYYGYTF.

The J gene is TRBJ1-1, the V gene TRBV28; TRBD1 is a possible D gene (6 bases). V was shortened by 3 bases and J by 5 bases, with 10 bases between the two germline ends. Germline-derived CDR1 and CDR2 are MDHEN and SYDVKM. The CDR3 contains 13 residues. For the CDR3, the DNA is TGTGCCAGCAGTTTTCCAGGGGCGACTGAAGCTTTCTTT. Its protein is CASSFPGATEAFF.

This chain joins TRBV10-2 and TRBJ2-3, with D possibly TRBD1 on 6 matching bases. V lost 6 bases and J lost 5, with 21 bases in between. Per the germline V gene, CDR1 is WSHSY and CDR2 is SAAADI. This CDR3 region has 16 residues. DNA of the CDR3: TGCGCCAGCAGAAAGGACAGCACCCACTACGGAGATACGCAGTATTTT. This sequence encodes CASRKDSTHYGDTQYF.

This chain connects TRBV5-1 to TRBJ2-3, with 7 bases matching TRBD2. The junction had 9 bases not matched to a gene; V was cut back by 4 bases and J by 1 base. The germline gives CDR1 SGHRS, CDR2 YFSETQ. The CDR3 runs 16 residues. The CDR3 protein is CASSTASGVGTDTQYF. The CDR3 DNA follows: TGCGCCAGCAGCACGGCTAGCGGAGTGGGCACAGATACGCAGTATTTT.

This clone was seen many times. The genes are TRBV28 and TRBJ2-2; 12 bases map to TRBD2. Germline trimming cut 7 bases from V and 4 bases from J; bases unmatched to any gene: 7. Germline CDR1 and CDR2: MDHEN and SYDVKM. This CDR3 region has 16 residues. In nucleotides, the CDR3 is TGTGCCAGCATTGAGACGGGACTAGCGGGCACCGGGGAGCTGTTTTTT. Translation: CASIETGLAGTGELFF.

The chain employs TRBV6-5 and TRBJ2-5; 7 bases are shared with TRBD1. The V and J ends lost 5 bases and 2 bases, in that order; junction bases with no gene match: 8. The CDR3 runs to 15 residues. CDR1 is MNHEY and CDR2 is SVGAGI in the germline V gene. CDR3 region: CASSTRDSQQETQYF. The DNA of the CDR3 is TGTGCCAGCAGTACTAGGGACAGCCAACAAGAGACCCAGTACTTC.

The chain couples TRBV19 to TRBJ1-4, with 8 bases matching TRBD1. Germline-derived CDR1 and CDR2 are LNHDA and SQIVND (reference sequence). The CDR3 contains 15 residues. Trimming cost V 1 base and J 8 bases; bases outside gene matches: 6. This chain's CDR3 is CASSIGGQVREKLFF. Written as DNA, the CDR3 is TGTGCCAGTAGTATAGGGGGACAGGTTCGAGAAAAACTGTTTTTT.

V is TRBV23-1 and J is TRBJ1-2; D unresolved. TRBV23-1 is classed as an ORF, of uncertain function. Trimming took 6 bases from V and 2 from J, leaving 13 bases between them. CDR3 length: 14 amino acids. The CDR3 nucleotides read TGCGCCAGCAGGCAGAGGAAGCAGAACTATGGCTACACCTTC. Its protein is CASRQRKQNYGYTF.

The chain is built from TRBV5-6 and TRBJ2-1; 7 bases agree with TRBD1. The CDR3 runs 14 residues. Germline CDR1 is SGHDT and CDR2 is YYEEEE. V shed 4 bases and J 2 bases; nucleotides not matched to a gene: 3. Written as DNA, the CDR3 is TGTGCCAGCAGCATGACAGGGACCTACAATGAGCAGTTCTTC. This translates into CASSMTGTYNEQFF.

The J gene is TRBJ1-4, the V gene TRBV5-1; perhaps TRBD1 as D (5 bases). The V gene's germline CDR1 is SGHRS and CDR2 YFSETQ. The CDR3 has 14 residues. Trimming left V 4 bases short and J 2 bases short, with 9 bases between. The CDR3, as DNA: TGCGCCAGCAGCGCGGGACGGACTAATGAAAAACTGTTTTTT. It translates to CASSAGRTNEKLFF.

This CDR3 is CASSLGGSGGYNEQFF. CDR3 bases: TGTGCCAGCAGCCTAGGAGGGAGCGGGGGGTACAATGAGCAGTTCTTC. The chain couples TRBV7-2 to TRBJ2-1; the match to TRBD2 covers 9 bases. Germline V gene sequence: CDR1 SGHTA, CDR2 FQGNSA. V dropped 5 bases and J dropped 4; count of bases not matched to a gene: 9. This CDR3 spans 16 amino acids.

This clone appeared a few times. The chain uses TRBV2 and TRBJ2-5, with 13 bases matching TRBD2. CDR3 length equals 15 residues. The V segment lost 0 bases and the J segment 5 bases; nucleotides outside the gene matches: 0. The germline gives CDR1 SNHLY, CDR2 FYNNEI. For the CDR3, the DNA is TGTGCCAGCAGTGAAGCACTAGCGGGAGGGGAGACCCAGTACTTC. Translation: CASSEALAGGETQYF.

The gene calls are TRBV18 and TRBJ2-2; 10 nucleotides agree with TRBD1. The CDR3 loop spans 16 amino acids. Germline lookup yields CDR1 KGHSH and CDR2 LQKENI. The V and J ends lost 2 bases and 5 bases, in that order; junction bases with no gene match: 5. The CDR3 spells CASSPKGQGQTGELFF. In DNA, the CDR3 is TGTGCCAGCTCACCAAAGGGACAGGGGCAGACCGGGGAGCTGTTTTTT.

This chain connects TRBV5-8 to TRBJ2-5; maybe TRBD1 (6 bases). Between the trimmed V and J ends, which lost 3 bases and 4 bases, there was a span of 10 bases. The CDR3 length is 13 residues. CDR1 and CDR2 (germline): SGHTS, YDEGEE. The CDR3 sequence: CASSSLGGETQYF. The CDR3 DNA is TGTGCCAGCAGCTCACTAGGGGGAGAGACCCAGTACTTC.

The DNA for the CDR3 is TGTGCCAGCAGTGAAGTCCGGAACACTGAAGCTTTCTTT. Translation gives CASSEVRNTEAFF. The chain uses TRBV6-1 and TRBJ1-1; unclear D gene. The germline V and J ends were trimmed by 1 base and 1 base, with 4 bases remaining between them. Germline values: CDR1 MNHNS, CDR2 SASEGT. The CDR3 has 13 residues.

This clone has just a few counts. The chain couples TRBV5-1 to TRBJ2-7; 8 bases map to TRBD2. V shed 3 bases, J shed 3 bases, and the junction held 8 bases outside the gene matches. The germline CDR1 and CDR2 sequences are SGHRS and YFSETQ. This CDR3 is built from 15 residues. CDR3 nucleotide sequence: TGCGCCAGCAGCTCTTTCGGACTAGCAGGCTACGAGCAGTACTTC. Translated: CASSSFGLAGYEQYF.

J is TRBJ2-7 and V is TRBV25-1, with D maybe TRBD1 (5 bases). The germline V gene has CDR1 MGHDK and CDR2 SYGVNS. With 5 bases removed from V and 5 bases from J, the gap between germline ends came to 13 bases. This CDR3 spans 13 amino acids. The CDR3 region is CASSLAGFDEQYF. The CDR3 DNA reads TGTGCCAGCAGTCTGGCAGGGTTCGACGAGCAGTACTTC.

This rearrangement joins TRBV28 to TRBJ1-5; possibly TRBD1 for D (5 bases). This CDR3 contains 15 residues. The V and J ends lost 6 bases and 6 bases respectively, with 18 bases between them. CDR1 is MDHEN, CDR2 SYDVKM, per germline. CDR3 in DNA: TGTGCCAGCAGACCCTTTGGCAGGGATCCTCAGCCCCAGCATTTT. Protein sequence: CASRPFGRDPQPQHF.

This chain joins TRBV20-1 and TRBJ2-7; TRBD1 might be the D (5 bases). The CDR3 loop spans 12 amino acids. Germline CDR1 is DFQATT and CDR2 is SNEGSKA (reference sequence). V lost 3 bases and J lost 7, with 13 bases in between. The CDR3 nucleotides are TGCAGTGCTAGTCGGTGGGCAGGGGAGCAGTACTTC. It codes for CSASRWAGEQYF.

The chain links TRBV6-5 to TRBJ1-5, with TRBD1 matching 7 bases. The J segment lost 3 bases and the V segment lost 7 bases, leaving 9 bases of the junction unmatched. The CDR3 has 15 residues. The germline V gene encodes CDR1 MNHEY and CDR2 SVGAGI. CDR3 bases: TGTGCCAGCACCATAAACAGGGGCCTCAATCAGCCCCAGCATTTT. Its translation: CASTINRGLNQPQHF.

The chain has TRBV21-1 and TRBJ1-2; no check of the table's D call, TRBD1, against the DNA was made. TRBV21-1 is reported as a pseudogene. The CDR3 spans 15 residues. In DNA, the CDR3 is TGTGCCAGCAGCAAAGTAGAGACAGGGGCTAACGGCTACACCTTC. It specifies CASSKVETGANGYTF.